This T cell receptor beta chain was sequenced in a study of blood T cell repertoires in COVID-19. The V gene's germline CDR1 is LGHDT and CDR2 YNNKEL (reference sequence). The CDR3 has 17 residues. Deletions cut 2 bases from V and 5 bases from J, with 21 bases between. Sequencing was performed with immunoSEQ multiplex PCR; in TCRdb, only in-frame clones are kept and a portion is missing. The profile shows over 85,000 clones, 65% to 90% of them singletons. The V call is TRBV3-1 (or the pseudogene TRBV3-2), the J call TRBJ1-1; tentatively, D is TRBD1 (5 bases). This TCR came from a woman aged 55-70 years with acute or convalescent COVID-19. The specimen sequenced was peripheral blood. CDR3 coding DNA: TGTGCCAGCAGCCAAAGCGTTCTGACGGGGGGACGGACTGAAGCTTTCTTT. The encoded protein is CASSQSVLTGGRTEAFF.